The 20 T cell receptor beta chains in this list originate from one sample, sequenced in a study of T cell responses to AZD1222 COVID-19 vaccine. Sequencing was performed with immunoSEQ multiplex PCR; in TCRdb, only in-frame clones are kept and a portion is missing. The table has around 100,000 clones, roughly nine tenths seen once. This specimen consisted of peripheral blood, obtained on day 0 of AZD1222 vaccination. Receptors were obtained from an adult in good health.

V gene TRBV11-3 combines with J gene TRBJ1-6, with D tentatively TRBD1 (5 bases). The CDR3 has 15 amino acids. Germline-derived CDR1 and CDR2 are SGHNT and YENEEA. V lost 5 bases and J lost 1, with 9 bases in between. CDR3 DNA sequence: TGTGCCAGCAGCCAGACAGAGTCCTATAATTCACCCCTCCACTTT. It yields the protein CASSQTESYNSPLHF. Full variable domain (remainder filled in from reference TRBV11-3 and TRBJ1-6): EAGVVQSPRYKIIEKKQPVAFWCNPISGHNTLYWYLQNLGQGPELLIRYENEEAVDDSQLPKDRFSAERLKGVDSTLKIQPAELGDSAVYLCASSQTESYNSPLHFGNGTRLTVT.

This CDR3 reads CASSGGAANTEAFF. The CDR3 DNA sequence: TGTGCCAGCAGTGGGGGGGCGGCGAACACTGAAGCTTTCTTT. The chain has TRBV2 and TRBJ1-1; D perhaps matches TRBD1 (6 bases). Germline CDR1 SNHLY, CDR2 FYNNEI. The CDR3 has 14 amino acids. The V gene lost 4 bases and the J gene lost 1 base, with 10 bases spanning the gap.

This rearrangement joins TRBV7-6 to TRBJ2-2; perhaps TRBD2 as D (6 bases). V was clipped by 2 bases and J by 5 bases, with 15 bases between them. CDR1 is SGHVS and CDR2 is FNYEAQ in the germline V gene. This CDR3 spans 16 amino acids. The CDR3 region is CASSLPWSGPTGELFF. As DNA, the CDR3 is TGTGCCAGCAGCTTACCCTGGAGCGGGCCGACCGGGGAGCTGTTTTTT.

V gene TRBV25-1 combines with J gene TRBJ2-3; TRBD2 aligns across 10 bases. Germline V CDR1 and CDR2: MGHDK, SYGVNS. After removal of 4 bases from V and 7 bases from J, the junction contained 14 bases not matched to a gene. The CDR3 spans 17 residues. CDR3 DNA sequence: TGTGCCAGCAGTGTCCCCCCTAGCGGGAGTTACCCGAATACGCAGTATTTT. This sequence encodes CASSVPPSGSYPNTQYF.

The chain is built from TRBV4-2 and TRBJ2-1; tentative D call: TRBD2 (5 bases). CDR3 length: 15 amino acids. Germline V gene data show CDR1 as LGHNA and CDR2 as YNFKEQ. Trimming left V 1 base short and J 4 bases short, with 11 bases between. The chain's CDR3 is CASSQGLSLYNEQFF. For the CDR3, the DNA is TGTGCCAGCAGCCAAGGACTATCCTTGTACAATGAGCAGTTCTTC.

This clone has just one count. The CDR3 region has the DNA TGTGCCAGCTCACCCATCAGGGGGTCAAGCACTGAAGCTTTCTTT. Its translation: CASSPIRGSSTEAFF. The chain is built from TRBV18 and TRBJ1-1; 7 bases are shared with TRBD1. This CDR3 is 15 amino acids long. The germline CDR1 and CDR2 sequences are KGHSH and LQKENI. Unmatched junction bases numbered 8, after V lost 3 bases and J lost 4 bases.

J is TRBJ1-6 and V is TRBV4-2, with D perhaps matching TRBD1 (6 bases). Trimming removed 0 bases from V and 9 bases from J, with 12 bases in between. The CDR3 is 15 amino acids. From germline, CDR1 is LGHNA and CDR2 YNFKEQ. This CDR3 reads CASSQDGRGASPLHF. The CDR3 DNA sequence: TGTGCCAGCAGCCAAGACGGCAGGGGAGCTTCACCCCTCCACTTT.

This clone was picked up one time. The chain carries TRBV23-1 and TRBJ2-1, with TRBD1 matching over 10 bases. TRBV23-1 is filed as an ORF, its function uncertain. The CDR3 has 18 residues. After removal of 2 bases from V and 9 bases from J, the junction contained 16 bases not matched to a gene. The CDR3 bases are TGCGCCAGCAGTCAAATCCTACCCCATCGACAGGGGGCGGGTGAGCAGTTCTTC. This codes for CASSQILPHRQGAGEQFF.

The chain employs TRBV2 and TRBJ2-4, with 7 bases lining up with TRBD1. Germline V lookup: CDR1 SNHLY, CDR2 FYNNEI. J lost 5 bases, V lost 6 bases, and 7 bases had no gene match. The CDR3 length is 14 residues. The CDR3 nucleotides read TGTGCCAGCAGCCAGGGGGTAGGCCAAAACATTCAGTACTTC. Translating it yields CASSQGVGQNIQYF.

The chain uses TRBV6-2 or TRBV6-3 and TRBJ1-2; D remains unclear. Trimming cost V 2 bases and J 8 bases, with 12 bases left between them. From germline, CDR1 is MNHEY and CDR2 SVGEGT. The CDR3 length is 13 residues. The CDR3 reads CASSYGLPNGYTF. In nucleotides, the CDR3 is TGTGCCAGCAGTTACGGACTCCCGAACGGCTACACCTTC.

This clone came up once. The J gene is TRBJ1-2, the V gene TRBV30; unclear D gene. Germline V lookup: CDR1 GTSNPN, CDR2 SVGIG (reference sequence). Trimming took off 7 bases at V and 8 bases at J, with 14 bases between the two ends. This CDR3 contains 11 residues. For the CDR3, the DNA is TGTGCCTCACGGTCCCTGGGAGGCTACACCTTC. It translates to CASRSLGGYTF.

As DNA, the CDR3 is TGTGCCAGCAGACAGTCAGGGTCTGGAAACACCATATATTTT. Translation gives CASRQSGSGNTIYF. The rearrangement uses TRBV6-5 and TRBJ1-3; tentative D call: TRBD1 (5 bases). Per germline, CDR1 MNHEY and CDR2 SVGAGI. The CDR3 loop spans 14 amino acids. Trimming left V 6 bases short and J 1 base short, with 10 bases between.

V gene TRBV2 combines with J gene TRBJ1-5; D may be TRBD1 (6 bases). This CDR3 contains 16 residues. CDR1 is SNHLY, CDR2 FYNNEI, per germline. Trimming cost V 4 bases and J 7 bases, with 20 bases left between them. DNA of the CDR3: TGTGCCAGCAGTGGTAGGGACATCCCTCTAGGGCAGCCCCAGCATTTT. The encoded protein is CASSGRDIPLGQPQHF.

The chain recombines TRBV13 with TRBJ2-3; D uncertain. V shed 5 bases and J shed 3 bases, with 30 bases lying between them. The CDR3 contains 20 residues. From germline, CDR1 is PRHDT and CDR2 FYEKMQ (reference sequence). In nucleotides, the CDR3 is TGTGCCAGCAGCGCCATTCCACCTGAGGCGACCTTTGATCTGACAGATACGCAGTATTTT. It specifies CASSAIPPEATFDLTDTQYF.

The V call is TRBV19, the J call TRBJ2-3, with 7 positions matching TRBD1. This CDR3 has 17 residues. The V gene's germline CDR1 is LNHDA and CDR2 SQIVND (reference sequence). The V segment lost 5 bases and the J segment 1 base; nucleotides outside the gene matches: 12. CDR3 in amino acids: CASSFPKQGSGTDTQYF. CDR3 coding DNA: TGTGCCAGTAGTTTCCCGAAACAGGGGTCGGGCACAGATACGCAGTATTTT.

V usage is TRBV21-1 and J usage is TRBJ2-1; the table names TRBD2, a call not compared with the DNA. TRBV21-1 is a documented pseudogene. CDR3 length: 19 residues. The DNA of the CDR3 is TGTGCCAGCAGCAAAGGGGGGACTAGCGGGAGGGCCGAGTACAATGAGCAGTTCTTC. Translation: CASSKGGTSGRAEYNEQFF.

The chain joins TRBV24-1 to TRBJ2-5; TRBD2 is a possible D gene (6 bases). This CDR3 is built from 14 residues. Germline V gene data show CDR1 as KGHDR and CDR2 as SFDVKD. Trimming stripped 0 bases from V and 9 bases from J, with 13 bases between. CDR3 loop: CATSDLRTTRAQYF. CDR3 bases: TGTGCCACCAGTGATTTGCGGACTACCCGGGCCCAGTACTTC.

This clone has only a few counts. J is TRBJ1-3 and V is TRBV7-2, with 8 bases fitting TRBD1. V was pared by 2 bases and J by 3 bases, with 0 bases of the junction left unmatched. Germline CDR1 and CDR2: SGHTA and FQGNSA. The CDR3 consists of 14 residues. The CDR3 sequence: CASSLTGGGNTIYF. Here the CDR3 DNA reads TGTGCCAGCAGCTTAACAGGGGGTGGAAACACCATATATTTT.

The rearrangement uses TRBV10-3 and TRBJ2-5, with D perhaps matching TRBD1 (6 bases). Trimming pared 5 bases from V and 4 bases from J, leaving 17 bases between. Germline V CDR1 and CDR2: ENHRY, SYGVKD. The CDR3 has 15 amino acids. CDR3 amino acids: CAISIRAGVGETQYF. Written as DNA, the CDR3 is TGTGCCATCAGTATCCGGGCAGGGGTTGGAGAGACCCAGTACTTC.

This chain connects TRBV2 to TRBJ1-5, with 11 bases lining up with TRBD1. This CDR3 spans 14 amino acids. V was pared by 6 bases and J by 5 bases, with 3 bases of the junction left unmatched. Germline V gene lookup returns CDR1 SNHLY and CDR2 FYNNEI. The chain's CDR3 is CASSRDRGDQPQHF. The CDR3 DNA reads TGTGCCAGCAGCCGGGACAGGGGGGATCAGCCCCAGCATTTT.